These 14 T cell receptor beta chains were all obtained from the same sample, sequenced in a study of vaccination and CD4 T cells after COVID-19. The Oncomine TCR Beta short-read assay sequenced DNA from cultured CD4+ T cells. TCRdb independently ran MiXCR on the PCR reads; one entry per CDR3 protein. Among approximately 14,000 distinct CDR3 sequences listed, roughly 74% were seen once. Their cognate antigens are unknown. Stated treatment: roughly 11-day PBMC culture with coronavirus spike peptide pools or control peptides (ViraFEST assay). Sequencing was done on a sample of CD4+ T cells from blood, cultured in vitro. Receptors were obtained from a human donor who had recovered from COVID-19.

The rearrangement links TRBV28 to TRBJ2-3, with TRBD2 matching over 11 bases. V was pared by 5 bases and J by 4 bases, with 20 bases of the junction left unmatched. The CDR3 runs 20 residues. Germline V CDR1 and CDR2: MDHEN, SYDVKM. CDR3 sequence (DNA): TGTGCCAGCAGTCCGTACCCCAGGTGGACTAGCGGGCGGATGGCAGATACGCAGTATTTT. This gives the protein CASSPYPRWTSGRMADTQYF.

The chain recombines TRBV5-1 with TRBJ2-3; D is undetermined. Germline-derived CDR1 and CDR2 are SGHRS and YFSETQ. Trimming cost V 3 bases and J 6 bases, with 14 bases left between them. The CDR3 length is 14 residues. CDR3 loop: CASSSVSSADTQYF. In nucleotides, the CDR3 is TGCGCCAGCAGCTCCGTCAGCTCCGCCGATACGCAGTATTTT.

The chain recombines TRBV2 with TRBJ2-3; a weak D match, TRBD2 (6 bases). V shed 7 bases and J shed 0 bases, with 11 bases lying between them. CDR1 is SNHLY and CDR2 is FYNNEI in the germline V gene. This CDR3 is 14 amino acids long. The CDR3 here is CASNYGGSTDTQYF. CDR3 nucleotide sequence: TGTGCCAGCAACTACGGGGGTAGCACAGATACGCAGTATTTT.

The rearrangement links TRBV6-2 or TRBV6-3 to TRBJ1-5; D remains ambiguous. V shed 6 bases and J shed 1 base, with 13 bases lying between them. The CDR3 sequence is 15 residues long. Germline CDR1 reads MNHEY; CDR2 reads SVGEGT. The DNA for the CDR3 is TGTGCCAGCAGCCCCGACGGACTGAGCAATCAGCCCCAGCATTTT. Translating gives CASSPDGLSNQPQHF.

The CDR3 loop reads CSAHYSRDEQFF. As DNA, the CDR3 is TGCAGTGCCCACTATAGCAGAGATGAGCAGTTCTTC. The chain is built from TRBV20-1 and TRBJ2-1; D unresolved. This CDR3 is 12 amino acids long. The germline CDR1 and CDR2 sequences are DFQATT and SNEGSKA (reference sequence). The V and J ends lost 6 bases and 8 bases respectively, with 14 bases between them.

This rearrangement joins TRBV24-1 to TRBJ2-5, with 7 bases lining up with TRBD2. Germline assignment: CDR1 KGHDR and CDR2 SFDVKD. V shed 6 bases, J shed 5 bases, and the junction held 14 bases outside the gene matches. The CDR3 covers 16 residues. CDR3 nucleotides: TGTGCCACCAGTACGAGGCTGCGGGGGACGGAGGAGACCCAGTACTTC. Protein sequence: CATSTRLRGTEETQYF.

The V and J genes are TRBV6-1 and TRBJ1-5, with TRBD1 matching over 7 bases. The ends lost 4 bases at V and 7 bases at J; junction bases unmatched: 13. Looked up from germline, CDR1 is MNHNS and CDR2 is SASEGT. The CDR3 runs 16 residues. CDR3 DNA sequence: TGTGCCAGCAGTGTCAAAGGGAGGGGGCAAGGCCAGCCCCAGCATTTT. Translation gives CASSVKGRGQGQPQHF.

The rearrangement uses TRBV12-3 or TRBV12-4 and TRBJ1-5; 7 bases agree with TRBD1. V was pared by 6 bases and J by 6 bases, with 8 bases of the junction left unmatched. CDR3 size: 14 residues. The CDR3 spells CASSLTQGGQPQHF. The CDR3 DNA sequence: TGTGCCAGCAGCCTAACCCAGGGGGGTCAGCCCCAGCATTTT.

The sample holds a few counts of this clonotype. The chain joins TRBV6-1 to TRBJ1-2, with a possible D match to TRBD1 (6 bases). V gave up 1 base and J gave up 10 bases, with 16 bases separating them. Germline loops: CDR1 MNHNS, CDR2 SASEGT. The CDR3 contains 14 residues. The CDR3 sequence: CASSEDPNREHYTF. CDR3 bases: TGTGCCAGCAGTGAAGACCCTAACAGGGAGCACTACACCTTC.

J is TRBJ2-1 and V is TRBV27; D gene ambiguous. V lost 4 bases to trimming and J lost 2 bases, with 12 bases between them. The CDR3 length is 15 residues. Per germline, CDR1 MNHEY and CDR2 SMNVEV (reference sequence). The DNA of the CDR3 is TGTGCCAGCAGTTGGGCGAGCTCCACCTACAATGAGCAGTTCTTC. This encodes CASSWASSTYNEQFF.

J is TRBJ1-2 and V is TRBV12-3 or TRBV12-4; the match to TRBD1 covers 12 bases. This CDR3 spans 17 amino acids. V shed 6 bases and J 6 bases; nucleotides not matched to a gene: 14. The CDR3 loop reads CASSLRDRGRGLNGYTF. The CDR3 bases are TGTGCCAGCAGCCTCCGGGACAGGGGGCGAGGGTTGAATGGCTACACCTTC.

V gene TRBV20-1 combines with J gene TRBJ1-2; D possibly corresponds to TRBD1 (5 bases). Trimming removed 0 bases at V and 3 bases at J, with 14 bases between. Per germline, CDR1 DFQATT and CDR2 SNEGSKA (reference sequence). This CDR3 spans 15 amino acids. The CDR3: CSARDLSGVYYGYTF. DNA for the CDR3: TGCAGTGCTAGAGATCTTTCGGGGGTTTACTATGGCTACACCTTC.

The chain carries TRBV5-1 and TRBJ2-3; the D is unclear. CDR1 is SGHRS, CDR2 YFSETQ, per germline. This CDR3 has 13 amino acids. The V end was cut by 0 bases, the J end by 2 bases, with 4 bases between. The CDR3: CASSLGDTDTQYF. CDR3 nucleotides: TGCGCCAGCAGCTTGGGTGACACAGATACGCAGTATTTT.

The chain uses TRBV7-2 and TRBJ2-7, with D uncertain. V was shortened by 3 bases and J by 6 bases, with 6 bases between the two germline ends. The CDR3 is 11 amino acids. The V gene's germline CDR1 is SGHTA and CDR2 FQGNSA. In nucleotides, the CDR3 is TGTGCCAGCAGCTTCACGACCGAGCAGTACTTC. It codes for CASSFTTEQYF.